Only a few counts were recorded for the clone carrying this TCR beta chain. TCRdb itself ran the RT-PCR reads through MiXCR, one entry per CDR3 protein. The repertoire holds around 570,000 distinct CDR3 sequences, with roughly 12% as singletons. The sample originates from a study of response to subunit inactivated influenza vaccine. These data were also filed under a second study, of T cells expressing NK-cell markers. According to that study: The cDNA for TCR beta came from 5'RACE template switching with UMIs.

The sequence derives from a man aged 45-60 years who received an inactivated influenza vaccine. The sequenced sample was PBMCs from blood, obtained on the day of vaccination.

CDR3 nucleotides: TGCAGTGCTTCAAAGGGCAGCGCTTGGGAAAAACAGTACTTC. It translates to CSASKGSAWEKQYF. The chain employs TRBV20-1 and TRBJ2-7; unclear D gene. V gave up 5 bases and J gave up 10 bases, with 24 bases separating them. The CDR3 has 14 amino acids. Germline lookup yields CDR1 DFQATT and CDR2 SNEGSKA (reference sequence).